This T cell receptor (beta chain) was sequenced for a study of identical twins. Study-level points and caveats: With monozygotic twins, out-of-frame TCR alpha sharing exceeded what models estimated. Alpha sequences that were out-of-frame and twin-shared showed an excess of low generation probability.

TCRdb itself ran the 5' RACE reads through MiXCR, one entry per CDR3 protein. The profile shows 1.5 million or so distinct CDR3 sequences, around 33% of them singletons. From germline, CDR1 is SQVTM and CDR2 ANQGSEA. There are 12 residues in the CDR3. For this clonotype: Its matching antigen is unknown.

This clonotype was sampled from a newborn girl in good health. The J gene is TRBJ2-5, the V gene TRBV29-1; the match to TRBD2 covers 11 bases. The tail of the sequence fits TRBJ2-7 better, so the J call may be wrong. The source material was cord blood. This CDR3 is CSVVAGGNEQYF. The DNA for the CDR3 is TGCAGCGTTGTAGCGGGGGGGAACGAGCAGTACTTC.